The 6 T cell receptor beta chains listed next were all sequenced from one sample in a study of T-cell reconstitution after alpha-beta-depleted transplantation in children. Unique molecular identifiers tagged the TCRbeta library. TCRdb reprocessed the PCR reads via MiXCR and lists one record per CDR3 protein. Of approximately 500,000 distinct CDR3 sequences in the sample, about 10% were seen once. Sequenced material: PBMCs, taken before TCRalphabeta/CD19-depleted stem cell transplant. These receptors were collected from a child aged 2 to 10 with inherited bone marrow failure, due to receive a stem cell transplant.

This clonotype was detected only a few times. The chain uses TRBV7-2 and TRBJ1-3; no firm D call. Germline assignment: CDR1 SGHTA and CDR2 FQGNSA. The CDR3 has 12 amino acids. The germline V and J ends were trimmed by 5 bases and 5 bases, with 7 bases remaining between them. The CDR3 here is CASSNSRNTIYF. The CDR3 bases are TGTGCCAGCAGCAATAGCCGAAACACCATATATTTT. The entire variable domain, with the rest obtained from reference TRBV7-2 and TRBJ1-3, is as follows: GAGVSQSPSNKVTEKGKDVELRCDPISGHTALYWYRQSLGQGLEFLIYFQGNSAPDKSGLPSDRFSAERTGGSVSTLTIQRTQQEDSAVYLCASSNSRNTIYFGEGSWLTVV.

A few counts support this clonotype. V and J are TRBV28 and TRBJ2-7, with D possibly being TRBD1 or TRBD2 (6 bases each). Germline lookup yields CDR1 MDHEN and CDR2 SYDVKM. V lost 6 bases, J lost 5 bases, and 17 bases lay in between. The CDR3 sequence is 14 residues long. CDR3 loop: CASSSGEVGDEQYF. Here the CDR3 DNA reads TGTGCCAGCAGCTCAGGGGAGGTAGGGGACGAGCAGTACTTC.

This clonotype was counted at least ten times. The genes are TRBV5-1 and TRBJ1-1, with 10 nucleotides matching TRBD1. The germline gives CDR1 SGHRS, CDR2 YFSETQ. Trimming cost V 2 bases and J 0 bases; bases outside gene matches: 4. The CDR3 consists of 16 residues. CDR3 in amino acids: CASSLRQGALNTEAFF. The CDR3 nucleotides read TGCGCCAGCAGCTTAAGACAGGGGGCTTTGAACACTGAAGCTTTCTTT.

This clonotype was seen ten or more times. The DNA for the CDR3 is TGTGCCAGCAGTGACAACAGTATCTTATATGGCTACACCTTC. Translated, it gives CASSDNSILYGYTF. V is TRBV25-1 and J is TRBJ1-2; D unclear. Germline values: CDR1 MGHDK, CDR2 SYGVNS. Trimming removed 3 bases from V and 5 bases from J, with 13 bases in between. This CDR3 contains 14 residues.

Only one count was recorded for this clonotype. The V gene is TRBV5-6, the J gene TRBJ1-2; D call uncertain. Germline assignment: CDR1 SGHDT and CDR2 YYEEEE. The CDR3 covers 14 residues. V was shortened by 2 bases and J by 4 bases, with 12 bases between the two germline ends. Here the CDR3 DNA reads TGTGCCAGCAGCTTCGGCTCCCTTATCTATGGCTACACCTTC. It encodes CASSFGSLIYGYTF. Filled out from reference TRBV5-6 and TRBJ1-2, the complete variable domain reads DAGVTQSPTHLIKTRGQQVTLRCSPKSGHDTVSWYQQALGQGPQFIFQYYEEEERQRGNFPDRFSGHQFPNYSSELNVNALLLGDSALYLCASSFGSLIYGYTFGSGTRLTVV.

The genes are TRBV11-1 and TRBJ2-1; TRBD1 or TRBD2 may be the D gene (7 bases each). CDR1 and CDR2 from the germline V gene are SGHAT and FQDESV (reference sequence). The CDR3 contains 20 residues. Trimming removed 5 bases at V and 4 bases at J, with 30 bases between. The CDR3 DNA reads TGTGCCAGCAGCGGATTGGAGGGGGCACCGGTGCGGGAGACGTACAATGAGCAGTTCTTC. Translation gives CASSGLEGAPVRETYNEQFF.